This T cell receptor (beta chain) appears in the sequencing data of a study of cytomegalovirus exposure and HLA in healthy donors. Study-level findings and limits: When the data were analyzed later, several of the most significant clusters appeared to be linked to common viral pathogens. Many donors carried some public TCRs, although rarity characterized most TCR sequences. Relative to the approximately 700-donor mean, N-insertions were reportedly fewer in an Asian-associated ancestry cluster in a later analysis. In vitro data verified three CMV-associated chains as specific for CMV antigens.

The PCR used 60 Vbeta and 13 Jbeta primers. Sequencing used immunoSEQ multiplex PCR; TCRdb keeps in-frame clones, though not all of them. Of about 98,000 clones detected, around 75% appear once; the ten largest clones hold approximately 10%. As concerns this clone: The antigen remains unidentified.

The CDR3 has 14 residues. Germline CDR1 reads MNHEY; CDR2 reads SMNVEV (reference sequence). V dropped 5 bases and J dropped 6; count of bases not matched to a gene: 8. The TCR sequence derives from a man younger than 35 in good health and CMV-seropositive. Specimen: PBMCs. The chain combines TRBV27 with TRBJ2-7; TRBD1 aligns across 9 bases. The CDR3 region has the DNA TGTGCCAGCAGTGCCGGGACAGGGACTCGCGAGCAGTACTTC. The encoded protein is CASSAGTGTREQYF.